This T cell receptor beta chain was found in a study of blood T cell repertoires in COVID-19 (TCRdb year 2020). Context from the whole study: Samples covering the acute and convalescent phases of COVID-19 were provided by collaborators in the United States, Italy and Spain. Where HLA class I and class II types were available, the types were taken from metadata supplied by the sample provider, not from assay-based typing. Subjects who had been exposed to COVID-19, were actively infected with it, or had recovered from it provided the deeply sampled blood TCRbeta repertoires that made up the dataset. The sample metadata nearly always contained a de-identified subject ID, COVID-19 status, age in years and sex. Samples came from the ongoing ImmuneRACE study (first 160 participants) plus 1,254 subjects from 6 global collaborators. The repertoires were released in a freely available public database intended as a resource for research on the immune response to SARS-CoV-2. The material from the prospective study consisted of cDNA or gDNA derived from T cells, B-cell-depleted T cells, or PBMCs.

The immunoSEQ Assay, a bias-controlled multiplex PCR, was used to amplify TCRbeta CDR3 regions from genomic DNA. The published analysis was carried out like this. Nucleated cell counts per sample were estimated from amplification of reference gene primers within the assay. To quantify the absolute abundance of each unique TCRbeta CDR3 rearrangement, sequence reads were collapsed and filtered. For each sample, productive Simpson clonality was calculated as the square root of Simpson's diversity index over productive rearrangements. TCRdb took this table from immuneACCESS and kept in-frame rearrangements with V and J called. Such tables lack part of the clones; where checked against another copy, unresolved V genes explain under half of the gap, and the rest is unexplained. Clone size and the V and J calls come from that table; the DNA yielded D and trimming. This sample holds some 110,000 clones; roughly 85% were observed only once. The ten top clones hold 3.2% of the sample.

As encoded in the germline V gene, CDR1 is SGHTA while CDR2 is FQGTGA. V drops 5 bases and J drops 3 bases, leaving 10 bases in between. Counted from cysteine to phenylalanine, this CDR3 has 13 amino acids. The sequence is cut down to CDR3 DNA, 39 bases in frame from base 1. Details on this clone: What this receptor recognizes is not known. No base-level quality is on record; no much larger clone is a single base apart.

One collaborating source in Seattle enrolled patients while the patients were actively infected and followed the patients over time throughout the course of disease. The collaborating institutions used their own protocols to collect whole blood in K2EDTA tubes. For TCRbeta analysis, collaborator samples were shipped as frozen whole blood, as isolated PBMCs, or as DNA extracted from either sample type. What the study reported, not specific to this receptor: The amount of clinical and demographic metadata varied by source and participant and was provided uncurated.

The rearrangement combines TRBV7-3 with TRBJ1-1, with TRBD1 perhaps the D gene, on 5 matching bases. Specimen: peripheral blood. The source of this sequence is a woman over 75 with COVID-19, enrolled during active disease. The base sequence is TGTGCCAGCAGCCCCAGGGTTGACACTGAAGCTTTCTTT. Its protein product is CASSPRVDTEAFF.